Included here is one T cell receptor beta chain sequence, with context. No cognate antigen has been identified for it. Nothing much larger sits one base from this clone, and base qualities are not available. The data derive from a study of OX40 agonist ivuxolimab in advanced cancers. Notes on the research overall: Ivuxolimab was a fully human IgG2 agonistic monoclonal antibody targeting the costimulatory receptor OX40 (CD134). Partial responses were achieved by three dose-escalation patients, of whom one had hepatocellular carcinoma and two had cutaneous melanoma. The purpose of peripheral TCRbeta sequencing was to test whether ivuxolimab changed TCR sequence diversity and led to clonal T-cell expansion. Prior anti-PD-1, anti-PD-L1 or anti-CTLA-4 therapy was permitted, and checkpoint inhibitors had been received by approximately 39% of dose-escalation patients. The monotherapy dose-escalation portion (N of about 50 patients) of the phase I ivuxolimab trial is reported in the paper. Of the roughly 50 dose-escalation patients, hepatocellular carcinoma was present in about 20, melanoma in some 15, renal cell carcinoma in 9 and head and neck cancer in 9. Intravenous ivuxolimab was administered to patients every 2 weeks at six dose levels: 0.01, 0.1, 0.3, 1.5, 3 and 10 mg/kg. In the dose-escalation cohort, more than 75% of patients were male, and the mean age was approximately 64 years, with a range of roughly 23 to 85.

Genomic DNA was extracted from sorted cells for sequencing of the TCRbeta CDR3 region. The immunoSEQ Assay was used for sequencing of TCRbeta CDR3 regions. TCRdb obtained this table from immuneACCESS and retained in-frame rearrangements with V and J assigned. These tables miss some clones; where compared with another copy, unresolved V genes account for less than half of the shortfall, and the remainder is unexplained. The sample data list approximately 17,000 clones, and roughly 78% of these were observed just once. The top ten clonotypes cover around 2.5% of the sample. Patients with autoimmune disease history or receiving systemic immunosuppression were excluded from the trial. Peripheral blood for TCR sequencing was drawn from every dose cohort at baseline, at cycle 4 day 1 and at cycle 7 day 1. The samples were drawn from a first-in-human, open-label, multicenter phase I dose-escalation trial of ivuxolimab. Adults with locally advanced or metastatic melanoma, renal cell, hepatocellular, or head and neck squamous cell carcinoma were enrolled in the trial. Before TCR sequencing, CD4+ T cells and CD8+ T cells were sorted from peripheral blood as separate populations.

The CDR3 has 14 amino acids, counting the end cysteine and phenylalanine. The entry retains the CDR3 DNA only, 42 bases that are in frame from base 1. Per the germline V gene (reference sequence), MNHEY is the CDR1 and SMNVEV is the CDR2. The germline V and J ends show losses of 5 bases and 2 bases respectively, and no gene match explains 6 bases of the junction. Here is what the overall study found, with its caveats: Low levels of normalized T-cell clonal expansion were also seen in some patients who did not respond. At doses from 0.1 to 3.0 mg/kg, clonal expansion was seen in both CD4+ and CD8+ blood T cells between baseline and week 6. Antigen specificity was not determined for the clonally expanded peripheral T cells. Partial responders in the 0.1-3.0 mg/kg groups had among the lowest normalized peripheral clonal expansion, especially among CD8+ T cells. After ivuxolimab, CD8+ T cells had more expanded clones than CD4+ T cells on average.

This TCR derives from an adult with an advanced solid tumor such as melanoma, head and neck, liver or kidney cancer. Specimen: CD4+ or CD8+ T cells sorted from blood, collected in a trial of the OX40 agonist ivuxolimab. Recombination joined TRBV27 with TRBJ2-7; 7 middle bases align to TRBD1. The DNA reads TGTGCCAGCAGTCGTAAGGGACAGCCCTACGAGCAGTACTTC. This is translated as CASSRKGQPYEQYF.